This T cell receptor beta chain was retrieved from a study of blood T cell repertoires in COVID-19. TCRdb's table, derived via immunoSEQ multiplex PCR, lists solely in-frame clones and lacks some. This table has more than 350,000 clones, around nine tenths appearing once. The trim removed 4 bases at V and 2 bases at J, leaving 14 bases unmatched. Germline loops: CDR1 KGHSH, CDR2 LQKENI. This CDR3 is built from 19 residues. This sequence originates from a woman younger than 35 who had been exposed to COVID-19. The chain joins TRBV18 to TRBJ1-4, with 9 bases identical to TRBD1. The specimen was PBMCs or T cells enriched from blood (not recorded which). CDR3 sequence reads: CASSLLGQGFRATNEKLFF. In DNA, the CDR3 is TGTGCCAGCTCACTTTTGGGACAGGGTTTTCGGGCCACTAATGAAAAACTGTTTTTT.